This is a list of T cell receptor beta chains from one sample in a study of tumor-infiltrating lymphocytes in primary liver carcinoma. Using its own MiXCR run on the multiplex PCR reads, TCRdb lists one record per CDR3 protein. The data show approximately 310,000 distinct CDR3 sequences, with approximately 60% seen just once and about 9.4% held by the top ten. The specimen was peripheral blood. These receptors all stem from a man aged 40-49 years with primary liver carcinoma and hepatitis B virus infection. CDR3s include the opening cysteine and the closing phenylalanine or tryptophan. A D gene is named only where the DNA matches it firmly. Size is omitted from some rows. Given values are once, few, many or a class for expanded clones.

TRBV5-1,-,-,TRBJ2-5,TGCGCCATCAGCTACAACAGCCAAGAGACCCAGTACTTC,CAISYNSQETQYF
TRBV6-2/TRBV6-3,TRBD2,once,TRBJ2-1,TGCGCCAGCAGTGGGACTAGCGGGAGGGTCCTCCACAATGAGCAGTTCTTC,CASSGTSGRVLHNEQFF
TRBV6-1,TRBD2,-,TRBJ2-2,TGTGCCAGCAGGGCGTATCGGACTAGTGGGAACGCCGGGGAGCTGTTTTTT,CASRAYRTSGNAGELFF
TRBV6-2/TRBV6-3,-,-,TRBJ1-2,TGTGCCAGCACCATGGATGGCTACACCTTC,CASTMDGYTF
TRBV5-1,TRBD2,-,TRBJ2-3,TGCGCCAGCAGCCTCGGACTAGCGGGAAGCGATACGCAGTATTTT,CASSLGLAGSDTQYF
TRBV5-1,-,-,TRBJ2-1,TGCGCCAGCAACTTGGTATCGGGGAACGAGCGGTTCTTC,CASNLVSGNERFF
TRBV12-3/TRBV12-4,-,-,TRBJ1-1,TGTGTCAGCAGCTATAACAGGGTATTAGGAACTGAAGCTTTCTTT,CVSSYNRVLGTEAFF
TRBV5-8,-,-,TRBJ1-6,TGTGCCAGCAGCCCTTACAGGGTTAATTCACCCCTCCACTTT,CASSPYRVNSPLHF
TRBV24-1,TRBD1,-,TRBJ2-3,TGTGCCACCAGTGAATCTGGGACAGGTCAAACAGATACGCAGTATTTT,CATSESGTGQTDTQYF
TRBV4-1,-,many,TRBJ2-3,TGCGCCAGCAGCCAAGATCGGACTCCGGGCACAGATACGCAGTATTTT,CASSQDRTPGTDTQYF
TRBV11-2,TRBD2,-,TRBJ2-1,TGTGCCAGCATCCCGACGGCGGGGGGCATCGCAGCTCTGGCGCAGTTCTTC,CASIPTAGGIAALAQFF
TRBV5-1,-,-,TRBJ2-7,TGCGCCAGCAGCTTGGTAACAGATCTCTACGAGCAGTACTTC,CASSLVTDLYEQYF
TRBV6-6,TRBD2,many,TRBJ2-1,TGTGCCAGCAGCCCCAGCGGGAAGACCTACAATGAGCAGTTCTTC,CASSPSGKTYNEQFF
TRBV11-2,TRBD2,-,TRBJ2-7,TGTGTCAGCAGCTCCCCGACTAGCGGGAGGATCCACGATCAGTACTTC,CVSSSPTSGRIHDQYF
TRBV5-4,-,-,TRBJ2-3,TGTGCCAGCAGCCCCAATCGCGCACGGACAGAGAGCACAGATACGCGGTATTTT,CASSPNRARTESTDTRYF
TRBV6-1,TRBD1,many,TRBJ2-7,TGTGCCAGCAGTGACGGAGGACAGGGGACCGAGCAGTACTTC,CASSDGGQGTEQYF
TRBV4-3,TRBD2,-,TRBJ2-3,TGCGCCAGCAGCCAGGGGACTACCGGTACGCGGTATTTT,CASSQGTTGTRYF
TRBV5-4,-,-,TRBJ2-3,TGTGCCAGCAGCTTGGCCGGCGCCACAGATACGCTGTATTTT,CASSLAGATDTLYF
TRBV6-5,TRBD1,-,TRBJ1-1,TGTGTCAGCAGTTGGGACAGGGCTGTGAACACTGAGGCTTTCTTT,CVSSWDRAVNTEAFF
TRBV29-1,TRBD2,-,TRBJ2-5,TGCAGTGTTGATAAGCCTCTACTAGCGGGTTACCAAGAGACCCAGTACTTC,CSVDKPLLAGYQETQYF
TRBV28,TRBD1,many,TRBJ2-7,TGTGCCAGCAACTCCGGGACAGATGTCTCCTACGAGCAGTACTTC,CASNSGTDVSYEQYF
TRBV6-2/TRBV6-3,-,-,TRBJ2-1,TGTACCAGCAGTTTTCGACGGGGGCCCTCCTACAATGAGCACTTCTTC,CTSSFRRGPSYNEHFF
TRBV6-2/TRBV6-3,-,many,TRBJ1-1,TGTGCCAGCAGTTACGTCGCTATCAACACTGAAGCTTTCTTT,CASSYVAINTEAFF
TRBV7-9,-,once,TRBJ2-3,TGTGCCAGCAACTCCCACTCGAGATCATCCCCAGATACGCAGTATTTT,CASNSHSRSSPDTQYF
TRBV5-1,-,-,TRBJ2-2,TGCGCCAGCAACCCGGGACCCCTTAGCGGGGAGCTGTTTTTT,CASNPGPLSGELFF
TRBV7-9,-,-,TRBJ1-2,TGTGCCAGCAGCATCAAGGGAGGGGGCTACACCTTC,CASSIKGGGYTF
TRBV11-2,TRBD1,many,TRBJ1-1,TGTGCCAGCAGCTGGGAAGGGGGCGAAGCTTTCTTT,CASSWEGGEAFF
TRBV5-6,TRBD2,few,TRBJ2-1,TGTGCCAGCTTCCCTTGGGGCAGGCGGACTAGAAATGAGCAGTTCTTC,CASFPWGRRTRNEQFF